The 6 T cell receptor beta chains presented below share a single source sample, sequenced in a study of T cell repertoires in cytomegalovirus infection. For these receptors, no antigen is known. TCRdb passed the reads through MiXCR, listing each CDR3 protein once. The data show some 700,000 distinct CDR3 sequences, 30% to 35% seen once. The input for sequencing was cultured PBMCs, taken from culture after CMV antigen stimulation. Source of these receptors: a human donor in good health (CMV status not recorded). Some clones in this sample may be carry-over from other donors' samples.

This clonotype appeared a few times. J is TRBJ2-5 and V is TRBV5-1; possibly TRBD2 for D (5 bases). CDR1 SGHRS and CDR2 YFSETQ come from the germline V gene. The CDR3 sequence is 13 residues long. V dropped 2 bases and J dropped 5 bases, with 10 bases sitting between them. The CDR3 sequence is CASSFEGSETQYF. CDR3 nucleotide sequence: TGCGCCAGCAGCTTTGAGGGATCGGAGACCCAGTACTTC.

CDR3 in amino acids: CASSLFLRGWRATHAEKLFF. The CDR3 DNA sequence: TGTGCCAGCAGTTTATTTCTGAGGGGGTGGCGGGCAACCCACGCAGAAAAACTGTTTTTT. This chain links TRBV28 with TRBJ1-4; D may be TRBD1 (6 bases). The V gene's germline CDR1 is MDHEN and CDR2 SYDVKM. There are 20 residues in the CDR3. Trimming stripped 1 base from V and 8 bases from J, with 29 bases between.

This clonotype was seen repeatedly, ten times or more. The V call is TRBV12-3 or TRBV12-4, the J call TRBJ2-4; the D gene is possibly TRBD1 (6 bases). The V end lost 5 bases, the J end lost 15 bases, and 32 bases lay between the germline ends. This CDR3 spans 17 amino acids. Here the CDR3 reads CASSGARFGTPTSLAYF. The CDR3, as DNA: TGTGCCAGCAGTGGGGCTCGTTTTGGGACACCCACCTCCTTAGCGTACTTC.

This clonotype was observed a few times. The rearrangement uses TRBV6-6 and TRBJ2-3, with D unclear. V gave up 1 base and J gave up 0 bases, with 14 bases separating them. The CDR3 extends over 17 amino acids. Germline lookup yields CDR1 MNHNY and CDR2 SVGAGI (reference sequence). The CDR3 protein is CASSYCPDAASTDTQYF. The CDR3 nucleotides are TGTGCCAGCAGTTACTGCCCGGACGCTGCTAGCACAGATACGCAGTATTTT.

This clonotype was recorded only once. This rearrangement joins TRBV9 to TRBJ2-2; D may be TRBD2 (5 bases). Trimming took off 0 bases at V and 0 bases at J, with 9 bases between the two ends. Germline-derived CDR1 and CDR2 are SGDLS and YYNGEE. The CDR3 consists of 16 residues. The CDR3 nucleotides read TGTGCCAGCAGCGTAGAGTGGACTTCGAACACCGGGGAGCTGTTTTTT. It yields the protein CASSVEWTSNTGELFF.

This chain joins TRBV11-3 and TRBJ2-3, with a weak D call TRBD2 (5 bases). The CDR3 length is 16 residues. V dropped 5 bases and J dropped 5 bases, with 20 bases sitting between them. Germline CDR1 reads SGHNT; CDR2 reads YENEEA. The CDR3 sequence: CASSRGLAHEGDTQYF. The CDR3 nucleotides are TGTGCCAGCAGCAGAGGATTGGCCCATGAGGGAGATACGCAGTATTTT.